The 14 T cell receptor beta chains below all came from one sample that was sequenced in a study of shared clonotypes between healthy human individuals. Measured with immunoSEQ multiplex PCR; TCRdb has only the in-frame clones, and not every one. The sample yields more than 850,000 clones, around 78% seen once. Sequenced input: memory CD4+ T cells from PBMCs. Described subset: CD45RA-negative fraction. The receptor set was obtained from a man aged 18 to 30 in good health. Some clones in this sample may be carry-over from other donors' samples.

Comment on this clone: Other nucleotide sequences from this sample produce the same CDR3. This chain uses TRBV28 with TRBJ2-1, with D possibly TRBD2 on 6 matching bases. Germline V lookup: CDR1 MDHEN, CDR2 SYDVKM. V lost 5 bases to trimming and J lost 6 bases, with 14 bases between them. The CDR3 covers 14 residues. Written as DNA, the CDR3 is TGTGCCAGCAGTCCCCCGGGAGTGAGCAATGAGCAGTTCTTC. It encodes CASSPPGVSNEQFF.

This chain uses TRBV18 with TRBJ2-7; D tentatively reads TRBD1 or TRBD2 (6 bases each). The V end was cut by 9 bases, the J end by 6 bases, with 15 bases between. The CDR3 is 12 residues long. In germline, CDR1 is KGHSH, CDR2 LQKENI. The CDR3 reads CASSLGGGEQYF. The CDR3 nucleotides are TGTGCCAGTTCCCTCGGGGGCGGCGAGCAGTACTTC.

The rearrangement joins TRBV5-4 to TRBJ2-5; D is possibly TRBD1 or TRBD2 (5 bases each). The germline V and J ends were trimmed by 2 bases and 5 bases, with 16 bases remaining between them. The CDR3 is made up of 15 amino acids. From germline, CDR1 is SGHNT and CDR2 YYREEE (reference sequence). The CDR3 region has the DNA TGTGCCAGCAGCTTTCGGGACGATTTTCGGGAGACCCAGTACTTC. Protein: CASSFRDDFRETQYF.

This chain connects TRBV7-3 to TRBJ2-2; no firm D call. The length of the CDR3 is 13 residues. Germline V gene sequence: CDR1 SGHTA, CDR2 FQGTGA. V lost 5 bases, J lost 1 base, and 5 bases lay in between. The CDR3 sequence: CASSPMNTGELFF. Written as DNA, the CDR3 is TGTGCCAGCAGCCCCATGAACACCGGGGAGCTGTTTTTT.

CDR3 region: CASSARTKGPQGNIQYF. CDR3 nucleotides: TGTGCCAGCAGCGCTCGAACCAAGGGACCTCAGGGAAACATTCAGTACTTC. This sequence joins TRBV4-2 and TRBJ2-4; TRBD1 or TRBD2 may be the D gene (5 bases each). The V gene lost 5 bases and the J gene lost 6 bases, with 23 bases spanning the gap. This CDR3 comprises 17 residues. Germline V gene lookup returns CDR1 LGHNA and CDR2 YNFKEQ.

V gene TRBV27 combines with J gene TRBJ2-7; TRBD2 matches at 7 bases. This CDR3 is 15 amino acids long. Germline V CDR1 and CDR2: MNHEY, SMNVEV (reference sequence). V dropped 3 bases and J dropped 3; count of bases not matched to a gene: 8. In DNA, the CDR3 is TGTGCCAGCAGTTTGCGGCGGGAGAGCATCTACGAGCAGTACTTC. Its translation is CASSLRRESIYEQYF.

The rearrangement links TRBV19 to TRBJ2-5, with D perhaps assigned TRBD1 or TRBD2 (5 bases each). The CDR3 extends over 13 amino acids. Deletions cut 4 bases from V and 5 bases from J, with 11 bases between. Germline CDR1 LNHDA, CDR2 SQIVND (reference sequence). For the CDR3, the DNA is TGTGCCAGTAGTAGGGACGAAGGGGAGACCCAGTACTTC. Translation: CASSRDEGETQYF.

The CDR3 DNA is TGCGCCAGCAGCTTCAGAAATCCGGGACAGGGTTCCTACGAGCAGTACTTC. Protein sequence: CASSFRNPGQGSYEQYF. The rearrangement uses TRBV4-1 and TRBJ2-7, with TRBD1 matching 9 bases. V lost 5 bases and J lost 1; bases outside the gene matches: 12. CDR3 length equals 17 residues. Germline values: CDR1 MGHRA, CDR2 YSYEKL.

The chain combines TRBV7-7 with TRBJ2-3; 10 positions match TRBD2. V shed 4 bases, J shed 2 bases, and the junction held 24 bases outside the gene matches. The CDR3 consists of 22 residues. In germline, CDR1 is SSHAT, CDR2 FNYEAQ (reference sequence). The CDR3 loop is CASSSGTRTGLAPKIFTDTQYF. CDR3 coding DNA: TGTGCCAGCAGCTCCGGGACACGGACGGGACTAGCGCCCAAAATTTTCACAGATACGCAGTATTTT.

This chain links TRBV10-3 with TRBJ2-3; 15 bases are shared with TRBD2. The germline CDR1 and CDR2 sequences are ENHRY and SYGVKD. V gave up 4 bases and J gave up 4 bases; unmatched junction bases: 9. The CDR3 loop spans 18 amino acids. The CDR3 DNA follows: TGTGCCATCAGTGTCCCTTGGACTAGCGGGAGGGCCGCAGATACGCAGTATTTT. Residues: CAISVPWTSGRAADTQYF.

In its sample, this clone was seen a few times. The V call is TRBV18, the J call TRBJ2-5; the match to TRBD2 covers 13 bases. There are 18 residues in the CDR3. CDR1 and CDR2 (germline): KGHSH, LQKENI. The V and J ends lost 2 bases and 3 bases, in that order; junction bases with no gene match: 9. CDR3 sequence reads: CASSPDTGTSGMEETQYF. The CDR3 DNA reads as TGTGCCAGCTCACCAGATACCGGGACTAGCGGGATGGAAGAGACCCAGTACTTC. Based on the CDR3 plus reference TRBV18 and TRBJ2-5, the full variable domain is NAGVMQNPRHLVRRRGQEARLRCSPMKGHSHVYWYRQLPEEGLKFMVYLQKENIIDESGMPKERFSAEFPKEGPSILRIQQVVRGDSAAYFCASSPDTGTSGMEETQYFGPGTRLLVL.

V usage is TRBV6-1 and J usage is TRBJ2-3; D remains unclear. Between the trimmed V and J ends, which lost 9 bases and 1 base, there was a span of 11 bases. The CDR3 spans 13 residues. Germline V lookup: CDR1 MNHNS, CDR2 SASEGT. CDR3 loop: CASWRSGTDTQYF. CDR3 nucleotides: TGTGCCAGTTGGCGGAGTGGCACAGATACGCAGTATTTT.

The V and J genes are TRBV28 and TRBJ1-1, with TRBD1 identical over 8 bases. Germline CDR1 reads MDHEN; CDR2 reads SYDVKM. The CDR3 sequence is 12 residues long. Trimming took 6 bases from V and 7 from J; bases not matched to a gene: 4. The CDR3 region has the DNA TGTGCCAGCAGACAGGGGGTGGGTGAAGCTTTCTTT. It specifies CASRQGVGEAFF.

There are a few counts of this clone. This chain joins TRBV20-1 and TRBJ1-1; D unresolved. This CDR3 is built from 10 residues. Germline lookup yields CDR1 DFQATT and CDR2 SNEGSKA (reference sequence). The V gene lost 6 bases and the J gene lost 11 bases, with 13 bases spanning the gap. DNA of the CDR3: TGCAGTGCCCCTTCGACGGGGGCTTTCTTT. Amino acid sequence: CSAPSTGAFF.